The 2 T cell receptor beta chains reported below all come from one sample, sequenced in a study of T cell responses to AZD1222 COVID-19 vaccine. The method was immunoSEQ multiplex PCR; TCRdb's version includes in-frame clones alone and lacks a portion of them. The table records over 130,000 clones, about 90% of them present only once. The source material was peripheral blood, sampled 28 days after the second AZD1222 dose. These receptors were obtained from an adult who received the AZD1222 COVID-19 vaccine.

The rearrangement links TRBV20-1 to TRBJ2-7; the D gene is possibly TRBD1 (5 bases). Germline assignment: CDR1 DFQATT and CDR2 SNEGSKA (reference sequence). The CDR3 loop spans 11 amino acids. V dropped 3 bases and J dropped 4 bases, with 7 bases sitting between them. The CDR3 region has the DNA TGCAGTGCTAGGCAGGGATACGAGCAGTACTTC. Translated, it gives CSARQGYEQYF.

This chain connects TRBV7-3 to TRBJ2-2; D is possibly TRBD2 (5 bases). The germline V gene encodes CDR1 SGHTA and CDR2 FQGTGA. The CDR3 is made up of 16 amino acids. V was shortened by 1 base and J by 1 base, with 10 bases between the two germline ends. CDR3 region: CASSLSGRGNTGELFF. CDR3 sequence (DNA): TGTGCCAGCAGCTTAAGCGGGCGTGGGAACACCGGGGAGCTGTTTTTT.